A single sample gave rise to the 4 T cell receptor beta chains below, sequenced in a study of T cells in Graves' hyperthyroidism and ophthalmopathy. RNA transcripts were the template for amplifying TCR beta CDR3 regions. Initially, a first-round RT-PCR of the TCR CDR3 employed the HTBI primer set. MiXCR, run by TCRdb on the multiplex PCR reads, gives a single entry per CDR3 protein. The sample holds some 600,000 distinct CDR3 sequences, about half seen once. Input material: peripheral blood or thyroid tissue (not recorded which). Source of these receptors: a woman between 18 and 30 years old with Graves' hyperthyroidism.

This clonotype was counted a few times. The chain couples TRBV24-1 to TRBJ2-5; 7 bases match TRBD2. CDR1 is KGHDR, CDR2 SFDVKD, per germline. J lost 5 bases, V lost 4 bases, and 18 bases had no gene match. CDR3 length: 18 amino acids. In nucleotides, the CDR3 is TGTGCCACCAGTGACCCCGGCGGTTCCGGGAGGTCGCGGGAGACCCAGTACTTC. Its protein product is CATSDPGGSGRSRETQYF.

CDR3 in amino acids: CASSLTGGENEKLFF. CDR3 coding DNA: TGTGCCAGCAGCTTAACAGGGGGCGAAAATGAAAAACTGTTTTTT. The V gene is TRBV7-9, the J gene TRBJ1-4, with 9 bases that match TRBD1. CDR1 is SEHNR and CDR2 is FQNEAQ in the germline V gene (reference sequence). The CDR3 spans 15 residues. J lost 5 bases, V lost 2 bases, and 3 bases had no gene match.

The CDR3 DNA reads TGCAGTGCTCAGGGGACTGGGGCCGAAGCTTTCTTT. Its translation is CSAQGTGAEAFF. The genes are TRBV20-1 and TRBJ1-1, with D possibly being TRBD1 (6 bases). This CDR3 has 12 residues. Germline CDR1 DFQATT, CDR2 SNEGSKA (reference sequence). Trimming removed 5 bases at V and 8 bases at J, with 15 bases between.

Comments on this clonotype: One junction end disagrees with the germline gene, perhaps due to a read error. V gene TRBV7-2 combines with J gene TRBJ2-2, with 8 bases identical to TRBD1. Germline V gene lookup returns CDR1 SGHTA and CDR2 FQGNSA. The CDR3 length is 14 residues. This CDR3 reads CASRGQGNPGELFF. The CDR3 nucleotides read TGCGCCAGCAGAGGACAGGGTAATCCTGGGGAGCTGTTTTTT.